The rows below give T cell receptor beta chains drawn from one sample of a study of shared clonotypes between healthy human individuals. TCRdb's table, derived via immunoSEQ multiplex PCR, lists solely in-frame clones and lacks some. The sample gives some 1,100,000 clones, around three quarters of which show up once; approximately 0.5% is in the top ten. The sequencing input was memory CD4+ T cells from PBMCs. These receptors all stem from a man aged 18-30 years in good health. Some clones in this sample may be carry-over from other donors' samples. Both conserved end residues are part of each CDR3. A D gene is named only where the DNA matches it firmly. Not all rows give a size; the values are once, few, many and, for expanded clones, a class.

TRBV5-4	-	TRBD1	16	TRBJ2-5	CASSLPRDRGIETQYF	TGTGCCAGCAGCTTACCCCGGGACAGGGGTATAGAGACCCAGTACTTC
TRBV6-5	once	-	12	TRBJ1-4	CASSPGGEKLFF	TGTGCCAGCAGTCCCGGGGGAGAAAAACTGTTTTTT
TRBV29-1	-	TRBD2	13	TRBJ2-5	CSVGAGAQETQYF	TGCAGCGTTGGAGCGGGGGCCCAAGAGACCCAGTACTTC
TRBV27	few	TRBD2	20	TRBJ2-5	CASSPYLPAGDNGRLETQYF	TGTGCCAGCAGTCCTTACCTACCCGCGGGAGACAACGGGAGGTTGGAGACCCAGTACTTC
TRBV29-1	-	-	13	TRBJ2-1	CSATAGSYNEQFF	TGCAGCGCGACAGCGGGCTCCTACAATGAGCAGTTCTTC
TRBV18	few	TRBD1	16	TRBJ1-5	CASSPAGQGIGQPQHF	TGTGCCAGCTCACCCGCGGGACAGGGGATCGGCCAGCCCCAGCATTTT
TRBV7-9	-	-	15	TRBJ2-2	CASSFRRTNTGELFF	TGTGCCAGCAGCTTTCGGAGGACGAACACCGGGGAGCTGTTTTTT
TRBV19	-	-	14	TRBJ1-1	CASSIASGRGTAFF	TGTGCCAGTAGTATAGCAAGTGGGCGGGGGACGGCTTTCTTT
TRBV14	-	-	16	TRBJ2-7	CASSRVQGRVGGEQYF	TGTGCCAGCAGCCGGGTGCAAGGCAGGGTAGGAGGCGAGCAGTACTTC
TRBV11-2	-	-	14	TRBJ2-7	CASSLALGGYEQYF	TGTGCCAGCAGCTTAGCGTTAGGTGGATACGAGCAGTACTTC
TRBV27	-	-	15	TRBJ1-4	CASSFRSSFNEKLFF	TGTGCCAGCAGTTTCCGGTCCAGCTTTAATGAAAAACTGTTTTTT
TRBV5-6	-	TRBD2	16	TRBJ2-7	CASSLAGASGIYEQYF	TGTGCCAGCAGCTTGGCGGGCGCTAGCGGGATTTACGAGCAGTACTTC
TRBV9	-	-	12	TRBJ2-7	CASNDGGYEQYF	TGTGCCAGCAACGACGGTGGTTACGAGCAGTACTTC
TRBV6-6	-	TRBD1	14	TRBJ2-1	CASSRDRVDNEQFF	TGTGCCAGCAGCCGGGACAGGGTAGACAATGAGCAGTTCTTC
TRBV1	-	-	14	TRBJ2-3	CTSSLSGMTDTQYF	TGCACCAGCAGCCTTAGCGGGATGACAGATACGCAGTATTTT
TRBV9	once	TRBD1	14	TRBJ1-2	CASSGFRGLYGYTF	TGTGCCAGCAGCGGATTCAGGGGGCTCTATGGCTACACCTTC
TRBV9	once	TRBD2	15	TRBJ2-3	CASSVVTSGRDTQYF	TGTGCCAGCAGCGTAGTAACTAGCGGGAGGGATACGCAGTATTTT
TRBV7-9	-	TRBD1	14	TRBJ2-4	CASSYLDRENIQYF	TGTGCCAGCAGCTATTTGGACAGGGAGAACATTCAGTACTTC
TRBV2	-	TRBD1	14	TRBJ2-3	CASRKTGGADTQYF	TGTGCCAGCAGGAAGACAGGGGGCGCAGATACGCAGTATTTT
TRBV10-3	-	-	13	TRBJ1-4	CATRNRVREKLFF	TGTGCCACCAGAAACAGGGTACGCGAAAAACTGTTTTTT
TRBV6-1	few	-	13	TRBJ1-1	CASKVGRDTEAFF	TGTGCCAGCAAGGTAGGGAGGGACACTGAAGCTTTCTTT
TRBV29-1	few	-	12	TRBJ1-2	CSVGGLNYGYTF	TGCAGCGTGGGCGGGCTTAACTATGGCTACACCTTC
TRBV6-1	-	-	11	TRBJ2-3	CASSEEDTQYF	TGTGCCAGCAGTGAGGAAGATACGCAGTATTTT
TRBV30	few	-	13	TRBJ1-5	CAWSEEIDQPQHF	TGTGCCTGGAGCGAAGAGATCGATCAGCCCCAGCATTTT
TRBV5-1	once	TRBD1	14	TRBJ2-2	CASSAGGPSGELFF	TGCGCCAGCAGTGCAGGGGGCCCTTCCGGGGAGCTGTTTTTT
TRBV5-1	few	-	15	TRBJ1-1	CASSEDRPSNTEAFF	TGCGCCAGCAGCGAAGACAGACCTTCGAACACTGAAGCTTTCTTT
TRBV4-2	few	TRBD1	22	TRBJ2-2	CASSQDTVAPPTGTGKAGELFF	TGTGCCAGCAGCCAAGATACAGTTGCGCCCCCAACCGGGACAGGGAAGGCCGGGGAGCTGTTTTTT
TRBV30	-	-	13	TRBJ2-5	CAWRAPAQETQYF	TGTGCCTGGAGAGCTCCAGCTCAAGAGACCCAGTACTTC
TRBV28	-	-	14	TRBJ2-7	CASSLPPQGSEQYF	TGTGCCAGCAGTTTACCCCCACAGGGTAGCGAGCAGTACTTC
TRBV5-1	-	-	14	TRBJ2-5	CASSLKRLGETQYF	TGCGCCAGCAGCTTGAAACGCTTGGGGGAGACCCAGTACTTC
TRBV11-1	-	TRBD2	15	TRBJ2-1	CASSAGTSRYNEQFF	TGTGCCAGCAGCGCCGGGACTAGCAGATACAATGAGCAGTTCTTC
TRBV9	-	-	15	TRBJ1-1	CASSPQGLWDTEAFF	TGTGCCAGCAGCCCTCAGGGACTGTGGGACACTGAAGCTTTCTTT
TRBV6-1	-	TRBD1	14	TRBJ1-1	CASSGTGGYTEAFF	TGTGCCAGCAGTGGGACAGGGGGCTATACTGAAGCTTTCTTT
TRBV28	once	TRBD1	15	TRBJ1-1	CASSFSGQMNTEAFF	TGTGCCAGCAGTTTTTCGGGACAGATGAACACTGAAGCTTTCTTT
TRBV5-1	once	-	15	TRBJ2-1	CASSLLAAVGNEQFF	TGCGCCAGCAGCTTGTTAGCCGCCGTGGGGAATGAGCAGTTCTTC
TRBV5-4	-	-	14	TRBJ2-7	CASLTEGRPSEQYF	TGTGCCAGCTTAACGGAGGGCCGTCCTTCCGAGCAGTACTTC
TRBV2	-	TRBD1	12	TRBJ2-4	CASRDRWDIQYF	TGTGCCAGCAGGGACAGGTGGGACATTCAGTACTTC
TRBV27	few	TRBD1	13	TRBJ1-2	CASSPTGNYGYTF	TGTGCCAGCAGTCCGACAGGGAACTATGGCTACACCTTC
TRBV5-1	-	TRBD2	16	TRBJ2-3	CASSTGLAGSTDTQYF	TGCGCCAGCAGCACGGGACTAGCGGGTAGCACAGATACGCAGTATTTT
TRBV7-2	-	TRBD2	16	TRBJ2-1	CASSSGTSAHYNEQFF	TGTGCCAGCAGCTCCGGGACTAGCGCCCACTACAATGAGCAGTTCTTC
TRBV10-3	-	-	15	TRBJ1-1	CAISESQGSYTEAFF	TGTGCCATCAGTGAGTCCCAGGGGTCGTACACTGAAGCTTTCTTT
TRBV28	few	-	14	TRBJ1-5	CASRQTGDNQPQHF	TGTGCCAGCAGACAAACAGGAGACAATCAGCCCCAGCATTTT
TRBV5-1	-	-	15	TRBJ2-3	CASSLGRGPTDTQYF	TGCGCCAGCAGCTTGGGACGAGGGCCCACAGATACGCAGTATTTT
TRBV4-1	-	-	15	TRBJ1-4	CASSLTDGVNEKLFF	TGCGCCAGCAGCCTCACCGACGGGGTCAATGAAAAACTGTTTTTT
TRBV5-1	-	-	15	TRBJ2-2	CASSLSGFDTGELFF	TGCGCCAGCAGCTTGTCCGGGTTTGACACCGGGGAGCTGTTTTTT
TRBV5-1	-	-	16	TRBJ2-5	CASSLNRLWVKETQYF	TGCGCCAGCAGCTTAAATCGACTTTGGGTTAAAGAGACCCAGTACTTC
TRBV11-2	-	-	14	TRBJ2-1	CASSHRDWRGEQFF	TGTGCCAGCAGCCACCGGGACTGGCGGGGTGAGCAGTTCTTC
TRBV6-5	-	-	16	TRBJ2-7	CASSYAPFAVSYEQYF	TGTGCCAGCAGTTACGCGCCCTTCGCGGTCTCCTACGAGCAGTACTTC
TRBV28	-	TRBD1	15	TRBJ2-3	CASSSASGGLYTQYF	TGTGCCAGCAGTTCAGCTTCAGGGGGCTTGTATACGCAGTATTTT
TRBV9	-	-	15	TRBJ1-5	CASSSSGTPLQPQHF	TGTGCCAGCAGCTCCTCGGGTACTCCGCTTCAGCCCCAGCATTTT
TRBV28	-	-	16	TRBJ2-2	CASRPTGTANTGELFF	TGTGCCAGCAGGCCTACAGGGACGGCGAACACCGGGGAGCTGTTTTTT
TRBV4-3	-	TRBD1	15	TRBJ2-1	CASSHRGDRGNEQFF	TGCGCCAGCAGCCATAGAGGGGACAGGGGCAATGAGCAGTTCTTC
TRBV11-2	-	-	14	TRBJ1-1	CASSLGRWGVEAFF	TGTGCCAGCAGCTTAGGGCGGTGGGGTGTTGAAGCTTTCTTT
TRBV4-2	few	-	14	TRBJ1-2	CASSPTGTEYGYTF	TGTGCCAGCAGCCCTACCGGGACGGAGTATGGCTACACCTTC